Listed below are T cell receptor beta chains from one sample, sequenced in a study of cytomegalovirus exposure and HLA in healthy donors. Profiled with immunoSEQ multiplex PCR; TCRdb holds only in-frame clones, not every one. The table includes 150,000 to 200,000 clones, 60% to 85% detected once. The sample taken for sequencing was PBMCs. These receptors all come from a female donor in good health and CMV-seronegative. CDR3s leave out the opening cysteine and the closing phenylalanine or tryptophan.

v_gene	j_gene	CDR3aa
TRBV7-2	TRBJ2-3	ASSLWYARLAKDTQY
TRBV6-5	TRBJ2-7	ASRLSGQGTYEQY
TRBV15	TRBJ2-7	ATSRDSGVAYEQY
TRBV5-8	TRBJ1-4	ASSSVPREKLF
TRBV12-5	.	ASRGYEQY
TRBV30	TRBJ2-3	AWSDTSTGWVRLADTQY
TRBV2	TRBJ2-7	ASYRIGLRY
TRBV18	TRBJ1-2	ASSPEPTYGYT
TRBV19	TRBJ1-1	ASSRQETLSEAF
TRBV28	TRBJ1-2	ASSLGGRNYGYT
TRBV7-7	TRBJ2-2	ASSLSTSLRGELF
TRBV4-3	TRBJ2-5	ASSQDLGAKTQY
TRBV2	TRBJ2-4	ASNGETSVNIQY
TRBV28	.	ASGPSGRAIGEQY
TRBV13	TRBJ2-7	ASSQQGLHYEQY
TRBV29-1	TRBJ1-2	SAGTGYGYT
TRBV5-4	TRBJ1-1	ASSLGGQPNTEAF
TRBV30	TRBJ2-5	AWAGTTSQETQY
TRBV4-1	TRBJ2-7	ASSQEYSYEQY
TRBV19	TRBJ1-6	ASSPPRGRNSPLH
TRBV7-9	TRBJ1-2	ASSFGAYGYT
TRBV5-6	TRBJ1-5	ASSLRGGSQPQH
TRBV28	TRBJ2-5	ASSLLAGGVGETQY
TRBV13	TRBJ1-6	ASGKGQGMRSPLH
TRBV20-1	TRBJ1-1	SARRDRKAF
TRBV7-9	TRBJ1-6	ASSSDRERVSNNSPLH